This TCR beta chain was captured by sequencing in a study of blood T cell repertoires in COVID-19. Study at large: Both acute and convalescent COVID-19 samples were obtained from the United States, Italy and Spain.

Original methodology: Amplification of reference gene primers was used by the study to estimate nucleated cell counts. Assay: immunoSEQ multiplex PCR; the TCRdb copy retains only in-frame clones and omits some. V, J and clone size are those of that table, while D and trimming were read from the DNA. This sample has more than 200,000 clones; roughly 87% occur once, and the top ten carry around 7%. In terms of age and location, participants ranged from roughly 18 to 100 years and lived in about two dozen US areas. The clonotype comes from a man younger than 45 in a cohort exposed to, infected with or recovered from COVID-19 (not recorded which). Sequencing was done on a sample of PBMCs or T cells enriched from blood (not recorded which).

CDR3 in DNA: TGTGCCAGCAGTAGGACTTGGGCAGATACGCAGTATTTT. It yields the protein CASSRTWADTQYF. The V call is TRBV7-3, the J call TRBJ2-3, with D tentatively TRBD2 (5 bases). Trimming cost V 6 bases and J 4 bases, with 11 bases left between them. CDR3 size: 13 residues. Per germline, CDR1 SGHTA and CDR2 FQGTGA.